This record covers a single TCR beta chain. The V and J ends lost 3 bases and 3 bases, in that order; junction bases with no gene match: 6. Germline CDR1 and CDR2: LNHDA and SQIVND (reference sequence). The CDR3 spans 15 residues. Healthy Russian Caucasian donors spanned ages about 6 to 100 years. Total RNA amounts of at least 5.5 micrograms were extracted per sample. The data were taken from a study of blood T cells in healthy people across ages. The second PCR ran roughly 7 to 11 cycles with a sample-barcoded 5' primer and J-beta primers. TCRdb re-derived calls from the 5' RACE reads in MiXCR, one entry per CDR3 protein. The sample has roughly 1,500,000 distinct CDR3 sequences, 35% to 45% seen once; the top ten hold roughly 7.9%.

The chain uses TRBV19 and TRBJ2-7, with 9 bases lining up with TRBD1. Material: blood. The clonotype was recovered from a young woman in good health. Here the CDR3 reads CASSIRGTGLYEQYF. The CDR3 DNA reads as TGTGCCAGTAGTATTCGGGGGACAGGGCTCTACGAGCAGTACTTC. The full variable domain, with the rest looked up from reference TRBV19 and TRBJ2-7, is DGGITQSPKYLFRKEGQNVTLSCEQNLNHDAMYWYRQDPGQGLRLIYYSQIVNDFQKGDIAEGYSVSREKKESFPLTVTSAQKNPTAFYLCASSIRGTGLYEQYFGPGTRLTVT.